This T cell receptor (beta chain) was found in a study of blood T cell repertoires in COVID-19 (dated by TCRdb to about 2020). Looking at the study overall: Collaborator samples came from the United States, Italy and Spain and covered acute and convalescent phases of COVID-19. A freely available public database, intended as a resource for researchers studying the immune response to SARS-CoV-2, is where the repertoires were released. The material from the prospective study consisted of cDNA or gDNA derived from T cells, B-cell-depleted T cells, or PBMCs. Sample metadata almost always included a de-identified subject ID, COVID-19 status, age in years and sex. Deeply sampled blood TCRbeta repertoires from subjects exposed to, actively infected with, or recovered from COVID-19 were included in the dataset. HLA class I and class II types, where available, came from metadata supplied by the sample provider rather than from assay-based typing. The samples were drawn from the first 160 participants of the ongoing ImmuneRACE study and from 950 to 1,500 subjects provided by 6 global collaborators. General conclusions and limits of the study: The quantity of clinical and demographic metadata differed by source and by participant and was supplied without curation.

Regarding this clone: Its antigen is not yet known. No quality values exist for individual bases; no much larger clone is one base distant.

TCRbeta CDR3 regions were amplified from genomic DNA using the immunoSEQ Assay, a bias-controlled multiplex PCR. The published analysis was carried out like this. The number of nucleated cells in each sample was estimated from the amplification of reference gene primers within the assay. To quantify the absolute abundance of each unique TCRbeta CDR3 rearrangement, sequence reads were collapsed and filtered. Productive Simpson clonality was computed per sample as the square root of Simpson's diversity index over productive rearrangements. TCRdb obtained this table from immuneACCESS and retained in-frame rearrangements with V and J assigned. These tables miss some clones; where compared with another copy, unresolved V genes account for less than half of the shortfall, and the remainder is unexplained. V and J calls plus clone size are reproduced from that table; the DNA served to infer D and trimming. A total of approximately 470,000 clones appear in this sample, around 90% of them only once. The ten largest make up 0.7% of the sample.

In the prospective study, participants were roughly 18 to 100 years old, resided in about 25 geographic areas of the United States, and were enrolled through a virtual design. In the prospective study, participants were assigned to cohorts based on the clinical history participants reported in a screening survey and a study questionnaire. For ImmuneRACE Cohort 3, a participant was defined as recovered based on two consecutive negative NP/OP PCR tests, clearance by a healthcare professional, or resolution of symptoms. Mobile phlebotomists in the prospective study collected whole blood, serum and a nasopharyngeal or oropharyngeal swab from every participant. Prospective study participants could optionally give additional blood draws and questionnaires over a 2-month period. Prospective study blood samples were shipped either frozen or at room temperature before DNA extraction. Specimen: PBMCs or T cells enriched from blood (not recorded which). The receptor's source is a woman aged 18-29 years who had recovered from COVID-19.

DNA sequence: TGTGCCAGCAGCTGGGGGACAGGGCTCTATGGCTACACCTTC. This encodes CASSWGTGLYGYTF. Rearrangement joined TRBV5-5 to TRBJ1-2; the junction holds 9 bases that match TRBD1. Clipping removes 3 bases from V and 4 bases from J, with 4 as the unmatched junction base count. CDR1 and CDR2 were assigned from the germline V gene (reference sequence) as SGHKS and YYEKEE. CDR3 length: 14 amino acids, cysteine to phenylalanine. Solely the CDR3 DNA is kept, with 42 bases framed from the first base. Where the CDR3 stops, the reference TRBV5-5 and TRBJ1-2 genes take over; the full variable domain is DAGVTQSPTHLIKTRGQQVTLRCSPISGHKSVSWYQQVLGQGPQFIFQYYEKEERGRGNFPDRFSARQFPNYSSELNVNALLLGDSALYLCASSWGTGLYGYTFGSGTRLTVV.